The 9 T cell receptor beta chains reported below all come from one sample, sequenced in a study of blood T cell repertoires in COVID-19 (dated by TCRdb to 2019 to 2021). Libraries were prepared through the immunoSEQ multiplex PCR assay. TCRdb carries this immuneACCESS record with in-frame sequences only. Its versions omit some clonotypes, under half of them owing to an unresolved V gene in the studies checked, with the rest unexplained. This sample holds 200,000 to 250,000 clones; more than 80% were observed only once. The top ten clones comprise less than 11% of the sample. The specimen was peripheral blood. The source is a woman of 80 years or more with acute or convalescent COVID-19.

The gene calls are TRBV4-3 and TRBJ1-3; D is unresolved. The CDR3 sequence is 16 residues long. The germline V and J ends were trimmed by 0 bases and 5 bases, with 14 bases remaining between them. Germline V gives CDR1 LGHNA, CDR2 YSLEER. The CDR3 sequence: CASSQDRAGLRNTIYF. In nucleotides, the CDR3 is TGCGCCAGCAGCCAAGATCGCGCGGGTTTAAGAAACACCATATATTTT.

V usage is TRBV25-1 and J usage is TRBJ1-2; D ambiguous. The germline V gene encodes CDR1 MGHDK and CDR2 SYGVNS. Trimming took off 0 bases at V and 4 bases at J, with 9 bases between the two ends. The CDR3 loop spans 14 amino acids. CDR3 sequence: CASSEYRGSYGYTF. CDR3 nucleotide sequence: TGTGCCAGCAGTGAATACCGCGGGAGCTATGGCTACACCTTC.

J is TRBJ1-5 and V is TRBV3-1 (or the pseudogene TRBV3-2); D is perhaps TRBD1 (6 bases). Trimming removed 5 bases at V and 1 base at J, with 9 bases between. This CDR3 comprises 14 residues. Per germline, CDR1 LGHDT and CDR2 YNNKEL (reference sequence). The CDR3 DNA sequence: TGTGCCAGCAGCTCAGGGGTAAGCAATCAGCCCCAGCATTTT. Translating gives CASSSGVSNQPQHF.

A single count supports this clone. The rearrangement joins TRBV19 to TRBJ1-1; TRBD1 might be the D (6 bases). Germline-derived CDR1 and CDR2 are LNHDA and SQIVND (reference sequence). V was shortened by 8 bases and J by 4 bases, with 17 bases between the two germline ends. The CDR3 is 14 amino acids. CDR3 residues: CASAYRERITEAFF. CDR3 nucleotide sequence: TGTGCCAGTGCCTACAGGGAAAGGATCACTGAAGCTTTCTTT.

This clone was counted between two and nine times. The chain's CDR3 is CASTGEGETQYF. In DNA, the CDR3 is TGTGCCAGCACGGGAGAGGGAGAGACCCAGTACTTC. The chain combines TRBV2 with TRBJ2-5; D might be TRBD2 (6 bases). CDR1 SNHLY and CDR2 FYNNEI come from the germline V gene. Trimming shortened V by 7 bases and J by 4 bases, and 10 bases separated the two germline ends. CDR3 length: 12 amino acids.

V usage is TRBV30 and J usage is TRBJ1-1; D is undetermined. Deletions cut 3 bases from V and 4 bases from J, with 6 bases between. Germline-derived CDR1 and CDR2 are GTSNPN and SVGIG (reference sequence). The CDR3 length is 11 residues. CDR3 coding DNA: TGTGCCTGGAGCGCGAGCACTGAAGCTTTCTTT. It codes for CAWSASTEAFF.

This sequence joins TRBV27 and TRBJ2-3, with a weak D call TRBD1 (7 bases). Germline values: CDR1 MNHEY, CDR2 SMNVEV (reference sequence). Trimming shortened V by 8 bases and J by 2 bases, and 14 bases separated the two germline ends. The CDR3 loop spans 14 amino acids. CDR3 sequence (DNA): TGTGCCAGCGCGGGACAGCTTTTCACAGATACGCAGTATTTT. As protein: CASAGQLFTDTQYF.

The rearrangement uses TRBV4-2 and TRBJ1-1; D is uncertain. Germline CDR1 LGHNA, CDR2 YNFKEQ. The CDR3 covers 16 residues. The V and J ends lost 4 bases and 4 bases respectively, with 19 bases between them. The CDR3 spells CASSPWPNVESTEAFF. DNA of the CDR3: TGTGCCAGCAGCCCCTGGCCCAACGTGGAGAGCACTGAAGCTTTCTTT.

The chain combines TRBV4-2 with TRBJ2-1, with 8 nucleotides matching TRBD2. Germline loops: CDR1 LGHNA, CDR2 YNFKEQ. V lost 1 base, J lost 9 bases, and 11 bases stayed unmatched. The CDR3 is 16 residues long. The CDR3 loop is CASSQVIAGGEGEQFF. CDR3 nucleotide sequence: TGTGCCAGCAGCCAAGTTATCGCGGGAGGAGAAGGTGAGCAGTTCTTC.